A single sample gave rise to the 10 T cell receptor beta chains below, sequenced in a study of PD-L1 blockade in urothelial cancer. Measured with immunoSEQ multiplex PCR; TCRdb has only the in-frame clones, and not every one. Altogether around 33,000 clones are present, around 80% being singletons, with the ten largest covering approximately 3.6%. The sequencing used PBMCs, collected around atezolizumab (anti-PD-L1) treatment. All receptors derive from a man between 65 and 85 years old with urothelial cancer.

The chain couples TRBV10-3 to TRBJ2-7; D gene unclear. The ends were cut back, 2 bases at V and 3 bases at J, with 14 bases in the middle. This CDR3 has 15 amino acids. Germline loops: CDR1 ENHRY, CDR2 SYGVKD. The CDR3 sequence is CAISEGDFELYEQYF. The CDR3, as DNA: TGTGCCATCAGTGAGGGCGACTTTGAGCTCTACGAGCAGTACTTC.

The chain combines TRBV27 with TRBJ2-1, with 8 positions matching TRBD1. From germline, CDR1 is MNHEY and CDR2 SMNVEV (reference sequence). The CDR3 is made up of 17 amino acids. The V segment lost 5 bases and the J segment 5 bases; nucleotides outside the gene matches: 14. The CDR3 spells CASSLLSDRDVDNEQFF. Here the CDR3 DNA reads TGTGCCAGCAGTCTCCTCTCGGACAGGGACGTTGACAATGAGCAGTTCTTC.

This chain links TRBV18 with TRBJ2-7; D call uncertain. Trimming shortened V by 2 bases and J by 3 bases, and 8 bases separated the two germline ends. The CDR3 totals 13 residues. The germline V gene encodes CDR1 KGHSH and CDR2 LQKENI. This CDR3 is CASSPAQNYEQYF. CDR3 sequence (DNA): TGTGCCAGCTCACCAGCCCAGAACTACGAGCAGTACTTC.

V is TRBV27 and J is TRBJ2-3; 8 bases agree with TRBD1. Germline-derived CDR1 and CDR2 are MNHEY and SMNVEV (reference sequence). The ends lost 10 bases at V and 0 bases at J; junction bases unmatched: 12. This CDR3 has 16 amino acids. The CDR3 is CATHRTGITSTDTQYF. The CDR3 region has the DNA TGTGCCACCCACAGGACAGGGATTACTAGCACAGATACGCAGTATTTT.

This sequence joins TRBV5-4 and TRBJ2-2, with D unresolved. V was trimmed by 0 bases and J by 5 bases, leaving 14 bases between them. The germline V gene encodes CDR1 SGHNT and CDR2 YYREEE (reference sequence). There are 16 residues in the CDR3. Here the CDR3 DNA reads TGTGCCAGCAGCTTGGCCGGGTCTGTTGGGACCGGGGAGCTGTTTTTT. As protein: CASSLAGSVGTGELFF.

The V call is TRBV7-8, the J call TRBJ1-1; D is possibly TRBD1 (5 bases). V lost 3 bases to trimming and J lost 3 bases, with 11 bases between them. CDR1 is SGHVS and CDR2 is FQNEAQ in the germline V gene. CDR3 length: 14 amino acids. Here the CDR3 reads CASSFREGDTEAFF. The CDR3 DNA is TGTGCCAGCAGCTTCAGGGAAGGGGACACTGAAGCTTTCTTT.

The genes are TRBV7-8 and TRBJ1-5; D perhaps matches TRBD1 (5 bases). Between the trimmed V and J ends, which lost 3 bases and 6 bases, there was a span of 9 bases. Per the germline V gene, CDR1 is SGHVS and CDR2 is FQNEAQ. This CDR3 is 13 amino acids long. The CDR3 bases are TGTGCCAGCAGCTTGCCGGGGGGTCAGCCCCAGCATTTT. As protein: CASSLPGGQPQHF.

The J gene is TRBJ2-1, the V gene TRBV7-2; 9 bases line up with TRBD2. CDR3 length: 15 amino acids. Germline lookup yields CDR1 SGHTA and CDR2 FQGNSA. J gave up 7 bases and V 2 bases, and 6 bases lay outside the gene matches. For the CDR3, the DNA is TGTGCCAGCAGCTTACTAGCGGGGACTACAAATGAGCAGTTCTTC. It translates to CASSLLAGTTNEQFF.

V gene TRBV5-4 combines with J gene TRBJ2-6; a weak D match, TRBD2 (7 bases). Germline CDR1 SGHNT, CDR2 YYREEE (reference sequence). The CDR3 spans 18 residues. V lost 0 bases and J 0 bases, leaving 13 bases between the germline ends. CDR3 sequence reads: CASSLDPGGLSGANVLTF. The CDR3 bases are TGTGCCAGCAGCTTGGATCCGGGGGGCCTCTCTGGGGCCAACGTCCTGACTTTC.

V gene TRBV27 combines with J gene TRBJ2-3; 7 nucleotides align to TRBD1. The CDR3 extends over 15 amino acids. Germline-derived CDR1 and CDR2 are MNHEY and SMNVEV (reference sequence). V trimming: 4 bases; J trimming: 3 bases; junction bases outside the gene matches: 7. In DNA, the CDR3 is TGTGCCAGCAGTTCCGCCAGGGGGTTTACAGATACGCAGTATTTT. Protein: CASSSARGFTDTQYF.